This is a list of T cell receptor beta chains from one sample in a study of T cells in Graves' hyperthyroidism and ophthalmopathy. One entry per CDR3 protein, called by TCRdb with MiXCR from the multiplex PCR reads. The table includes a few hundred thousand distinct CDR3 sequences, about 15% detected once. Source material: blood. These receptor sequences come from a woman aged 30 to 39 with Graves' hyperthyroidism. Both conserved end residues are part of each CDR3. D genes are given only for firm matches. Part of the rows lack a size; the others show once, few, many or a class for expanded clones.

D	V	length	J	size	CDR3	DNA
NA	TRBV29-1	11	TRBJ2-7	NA	CSVSGTYEQYF	TGCAGCGTTTCGGGCACCTACGAGCAGTACTTC
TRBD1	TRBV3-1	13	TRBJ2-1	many	CASSNYRGDEQFF	TGTGCCAGCAGCAATTACAGGGGCGATGAGCAGTTCTTC
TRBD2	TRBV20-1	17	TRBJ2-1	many	CSARDPWGLAGGSEQFF	TGCAGTGCTAGAGACCCCTGGGGGCTAGCGGGAGGGAGTGAGCAGTTCTTC
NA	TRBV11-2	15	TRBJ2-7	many	CASSLAPGKTYEQYF	TGTGCCAGCAGCTTAGCCCCAGGGAAGACCTACGAGCAGTACTTC
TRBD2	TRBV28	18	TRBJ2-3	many	CASSAGTSGRRSTDTQYF	TGTGCCAGCAGTGCAGGGACTAGCGGGAGGAGGAGCACAGATACGCAGTATTTT
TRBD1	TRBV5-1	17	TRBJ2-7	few	CASSSNPQGGSSYEQYF	TGCGCCAGCAGCTCGAATCCACAGGGGGGCAGCTCCTACGAGCAGTACTTC
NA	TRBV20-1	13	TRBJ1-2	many	CSARDPTGYGYTF	TGCAGTGCTAGAGACCCGACAGGCTATGGCTACACCTTC
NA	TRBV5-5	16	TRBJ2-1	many	CASSKFQGSSYNEQFF	TGTGCCAGCAGCAAATTTCAGGGGAGCTCCTACAATGAGCAGTTCTTC
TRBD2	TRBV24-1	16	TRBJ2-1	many	CATSDGGLAGDNEQFF	TGTGCCACCAGTGATGGCGGACTAGCGGGAGACAATGAGCAGTTCTTC
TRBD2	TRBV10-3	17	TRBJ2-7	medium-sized	CAISETSGPGITYEQYF	TGTGCCATCAGCGAGACTAGCGGTCCCGGGATTACTTACGAGCAGTACTTC
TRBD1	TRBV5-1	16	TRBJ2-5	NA	CASSMTGGVGGETQYF	TGCGCCAGCAGCATGACAGGGGGCGTTGGTGGAGAGACCCAGTACTTC
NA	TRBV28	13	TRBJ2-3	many	CASSLRVTDTQYF	TGTGCCAGCAGTTTACGGGTCACAGATACGCAGTATTTT
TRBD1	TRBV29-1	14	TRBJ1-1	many	CSVHQGAISTEAFF	TGCAGCGTTCATCAGGGGGCGATTAGCACTGAAGCTTTCTTT
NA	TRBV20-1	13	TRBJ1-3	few	CSAKKPSGNTIYF	TGCAGTGCGAAAAAACCTTCTGGAAACACCATATATTTT
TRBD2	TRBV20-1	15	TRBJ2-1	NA	CSGPLAGGPYNEQFF	TGCAGTGGCCCACTAGCGGGAGGGCCCTACAATGAGCAGTTCTTC
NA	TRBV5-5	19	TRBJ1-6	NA	CASSRGESRGASYNSPLHF	TGTGCCAGCAGCCGGGGGGAGTCTAGGGGCGCTTCCTATAATTCACCCCTCCACTTT
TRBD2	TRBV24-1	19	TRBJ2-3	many	CATSDLSGTSGRAADTQYF	TGTGCCACCAGTGATCTGTCCGGGACTAGCGGGAGAGCTGCAGATACGCAGTATTTT
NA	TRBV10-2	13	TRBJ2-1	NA	CASSVTPSSEQFF	TGCGCCAGCAGTGTGACCCCGTCTAGTGAGCAGTTCTTC
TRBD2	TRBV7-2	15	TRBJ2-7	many	CASSSPLAGGYEQYF	TGTGCCAGCAGCTCGCCACTAGCGGGAGGGTACGAGCAGTACTTC
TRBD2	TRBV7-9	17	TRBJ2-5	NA	CASSSMLAGGSGETQYF	TGTGCCAGCAGCTCCATGCTAGCGGGAGGGTCGGGAGAGACCCAGTACTTC
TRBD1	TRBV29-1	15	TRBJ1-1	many	CSVVLGQQGATEAFF	TGCAGCGTTGTTTTGGGACAGCAGGGAGCCACTGAAGCTTTCTTT
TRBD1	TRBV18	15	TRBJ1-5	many	CASSQGAASNQPQHF	TGTGCCAGCTCACAGGGGGCGGCGAGCAATCAGCCCCAGCATTTT
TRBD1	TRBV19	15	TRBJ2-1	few	CASRGTGVVFNEQFF	TGTGCCAGTAGAGGGACAGGGGTGGTATTCAATGAGCAGTTCTTC